The 22 T cell receptor beta chains below come from one sample, sequenced in a study of blood T cell repertoires in COVID-19. Assay used: immunoSEQ multiplex PCR; TCRdb lists only in-frame clones, some missing. The table shows about 300,000 clones, with approximately 88% occurring only once. The specimen sequenced was PBMCs or T cells enriched from blood (not recorded which). The receptor source for this set is a man between 60 and 75 years old who had recovered from COVID-19.

The V gene is TRBV2, the J gene TRBJ2-5; 7 bases map to TRBD1. Germline values: CDR1 SNHLY, CDR2 FYNNEI. This CDR3 is 12 amino acids long. The CDR3 coding sequence is TGTACAATAGGGGGCTTGGTGGAGACCCAGTACTTC. It is translated as CTIGGLVETQYF.

The table lists this clone with a count of one. J is TRBJ2-5 and V is TRBV6-5; D possibly corresponds to TRBD2 (6 bases). V was shortened by 7 bases and J by 2 bases, with 17 bases between the two germline ends. This CDR3 is 15 amino acids long. CDR1 and CDR2 from the germline V gene are MNHEY and SVGAGI. The CDR3 is CASTPVGGTQETQYF. The DNA for the CDR3 is TGTGCCAGCACCCCGGTTGGCGGGACGCAAGAGACCCAGTACTTC.

CDR3 loop: CASSRQGNQPQHF. The CDR3 region has the DNA TGTGCCAGCAGCAGACAGGGCAATCAGCCCCAGCATTTT. The chain is built from TRBV7-2 and TRBJ1-5, with D possibly being TRBD1 (6 bases). Per the germline V gene, CDR1 is SGHTA and CDR2 is FQGNSA. The CDR3 has 13 residues. V was trimmed by 5 bases and J by 2 bases, leaving 7 bases between them.

This rearrangement joins TRBV12-3 or TRBV12-4 to TRBJ2-7, with D perhaps TRBD1 (5 bases). The CDR3 has 12 amino acids. The V and J ends lost 0 bases and 5 bases respectively, with 5 bases between them. The CDR3: CASSLAGHEQYF. CDR3 in DNA: TGTGCCAGCAGTTTAGCGGGGCACGAGCAGTACTTC.

The chain carries TRBV18 and TRBJ1-2; the match to TRBD1 covers 7 bases. The germline gives CDR1 KGHSH, CDR2 LQKENI. The CDR3 has 13 amino acids. V was clipped by 5 bases and J by 2 bases; unmatched bases: 2. The CDR3 region is CASSSDRNYGYTF. CDR3 bases: TGTGCCAGCTCATCGGACAGGAACTATGGCTACACCTTC.

The V gene is TRBV24-1, the J gene TRBJ1-5; a possible D gene is TRBD1 (5 bases). This CDR3 comprises 13 residues. Trimming shortened V by 10 bases and J by 5 bases, and 14 bases separated the two germline ends. Germline V lookup: CDR1 KGHDR, CDR2 SFDVKD. CDR3 bases: TGTGCCACACGGGAGGGGACGGATCAGCCCCAGCATTTT. Translation gives CATREGTDQPQHF.

V usage is TRBV5-4 and J usage is TRBJ2-5, with a weak D call TRBD1 (5 bases). Looked up from germline, CDR1 is SGHNT and CDR2 is YYREEE (reference sequence). Trimming removed 2 bases from V and 1 base from J, with 6 bases in between. There are 13 residues in the CDR3. The CDR3, as DNA: TGTGCCAGCAGCTTCGACAGCCAAGAGACCCAGTACTTC. Its protein is CASSFDSQETQYF.

The CDR3 sequence is CASSQQGAHSPLHF. The DNA for the CDR3 is TGTGCCAGCAGCCAGCAGGGGGCCCATTCACCCCTCCACTTT. The J gene is TRBJ1-6, the V gene TRBV3-1 (or the pseudogene TRBV3-2); 8 bases are shared with TRBD1. After removal of 3 bases from V and 8 bases from J, the junction contained 3 bases not matched to a gene. The CDR3 consists of 14 residues. Germline V CDR1 and CDR2: LGHDT, YNNKEL (reference sequence).

The V gene is TRBV6-4, the J gene TRBJ1-1; 8 bases agree with TRBD1. The V gene end was trimmed by 0 bases and the J gene end by 5 bases; junction bases not matched to a gene: 8. This CDR3 has 16 amino acids. The germline gives CDR1 MRHNA, CDR2 SNTAGT. The CDR3 DNA follows: TGTGCCAGCAGTGACTCCTCCAGGGGGCGATGGACTGAAGCTTTCTTT. Translated, it gives CASSDSSRGRWTEAFF.

This chain links TRBV5-4 with TRBJ2-7; TRBD1 matches at 11 bases. The V segment lost 4 bases and the J segment 4 bases; nucleotides outside the gene matches: 4. Germline CDR1 is SGHNT and CDR2 is YYREEE (reference sequence). The CDR3 consists of 14 residues. The CDR3 sequence: CASSEDRGLYEQYF. The CDR3 DNA sequence: TGTGCCAGCAGCGAGGACAGGGGGCTATACGAGCAGTACTTC.

The DNA for the CDR3 is TGTGCCAGCAACTTAGGGGGGGGACCCAACTATGGCTACACCTTC. Translated: CASNLGGGPNYGYTF. The chain uses TRBV6-6 and TRBJ1-2; D perhaps matches TRBD1 (6 bases). The length of the CDR3 is 15 residues. Germline V gives CDR1 MNHNY, CDR2 SVGAGI (reference sequence). The V end lost 7 bases, the J end lost 2 bases, and 17 bases lay between the germline ends.

The chain couples TRBV6-5 to TRBJ1-2; D unresolved. The CDR3 totals 13 residues. Between the trimmed V and J ends, which lost 6 bases and 6 bases, there was a span of 14 bases. Germline loops: CDR1 MNHEY, CDR2 SVGAGI. DNA of the CDR3: TGTGCCAGCAGAAGAGGTCCGGGGAATGGCTACACCTTC. This sequence encodes CASRRGPGNGYTF.

About this clone: The sample holds other DNA sequences that translate to the same CDR3. The chain employs TRBV5-1 and TRBJ2-5; TRBD1 agrees at 7 bases. The germline CDR1 and CDR2 sequences are SGHRS and YFSETQ. The CDR3 loop spans 13 amino acids. V shed 4 bases and J 2 bases; nucleotides not matched to a gene: 2. CDR3: CASSRTGQETQYF. The CDR3 DNA follows: TGCGCCAGCAGCAGGACAGGACAAGAGACCCAGTACTTC. Based on the CDR3 plus reference TRBV5-1 and TRBJ2-5, the full variable domain is KAGVTQTPRYLIKTRGQQVTLSCSPISGHRSVSWYQQTPGQGLQFLFEYFSETQRNKGNFPGRFSGRQFSNSRSEMNVSTLELGDSALYLCASSRTGQETQYFGPGTRLLVL.

The table lists this clone with a few counts. CDR3 sequence: CAITSGQGFTEAFF. The CDR3 coding sequence is TGTGCCATCACCTCGGGACAGGGGTTCACTGAAGCTTTCTTT. This rearrangement joins TRBV10-3 to TRBJ1-1; TRBD1 matches 10 bases. V lost 7 bases, J lost 4 bases, and 6 bases stayed unmatched. Germline values: CDR1 ENHRY, CDR2 SYGVKD. The CDR3 spans 14 residues.

This clone was recorded once. The rearrangement links TRBV6-5 to TRBJ1-4; D call uncertain. V shed 2 bases and J shed 4 bases, with 8 bases lying between them. The CDR3 runs to 14 residues. The germline V gene has CDR1 MNHEY and CDR2 SVGAGI. DNA for the CDR3: TGTGCCAGCAGTTACAGAGGGCGTAATGAAAAACTGTTTTTT. Residues: CASSYRGRNEKLFF.

This clone was detected only once. In the same sample, other DNA sequences code for this CDR3. The rearrangement links TRBV10-1 to TRBJ2-6, with D possibly being TRBD1 (6 bases). The germline V gene encodes CDR1 WNHNN and CDR2 SYGVQD (reference sequence). This CDR3 has 15 residues. The germline V and J ends were trimmed by 5 bases and 4 bases, with 12 bases remaining between them. The CDR3 region is CASSPTGTGANVLTF. The CDR3 nucleotides are TGCGCCAGCAGTCCAACAGGGACCGGGGCCAACGTCCTGACTTTC.

This chain connects TRBV4-3 to TRBJ1-6, with a possible D match to TRBD1 (6 bases). Germline CDR1 reads LGHNA; CDR2 reads YSLEER. CDR3 size: 16 residues. Trimming pared 0 bases from V and 4 bases from J, leaving 10 bases between. In DNA form, the CDR3 reads TGCGCCAGCAGCCAAGATGGGGGGGCGTATAATTCACCCCTCCACTTT. Amino acid sequence: CASSQDGGAYNSPLHF.

The CDR3 nucleotides read TGCAGCGTGCGACTAGCGGGAACGTCGGCCGAGCAGTACTTC. Its protein is CSVRLAGTSAEQYF. The chain employs TRBV29-1 and TRBJ2-7; 11 nucleotides match TRBD2. Germline lookup yields CDR1 SQVTM and CDR2 ANQGSEA. The CDR3 consists of 14 residues. Losses at the gene ends were 6 bases for V and 6 bases for J; bases not matched to a gene: 10.

The V gene is TRBV28, the J gene TRBJ1-2; unclear D gene. From germline, CDR1 is MDHEN and CDR2 SYDVKM. The CDR3 has 15 amino acids. Trimming removed 2 bases at V and 4 bases at J, with 14 bases between. The CDR3 DNA sequence: TGTGCCAGCAGTTTAGGACTGTCCGGCGGCTATGGCTACACCTTC. This encodes CASSLGLSGGYGYTF.

This clone was observed once. The CDR3 sequence is CASTGGDHSNQPQHF. As DNA, the CDR3 is TGTGCCAGTACAGGGGGAGATCATAGCAATCAGCCCCAGCATTTT. The chain carries TRBV19 and TRBJ1-5; 7 bases align to TRBD1. Per germline, CDR1 LNHDA and CDR2 SQIVND (reference sequence). The CDR3 is made up of 15 amino acids. J was trimmed by 0 bases and V by 7 bases; bases with no gene match: 6.

The chain employs TRBV28 and TRBJ1-4; no clear D gene. The CDR3 has 14 amino acids. Germline loops: CDR1 MDHEN, CDR2 SYDVKM. The V and J ends lost 8 bases and 0 bases respectively, with 10 bases between them. The CDR3 DNA is TGTGCCAGCGGGCAACCCGCAACTAATGAAAAACTGTTTTTT. This translates into CASGQPATNEKLFF.

The chain employs TRBV5-1 and TRBJ1-3; 7 nucleotides align to TRBD1. Germline values: CDR1 SGHRS, CDR2 YFSETQ. V was pared by 0 bases and J by 1 base, with 7 bases of the junction left unmatched. CDR3 length: 17 amino acids. The CDR3 loop reads CASSLEGATGSGNTIYF. The DNA of the CDR3 is TGCGCCAGCAGCTTGGAGGGTGCGACAGGGTCTGGAAACACCATATATTTT.